One sample yielded the 31 T cell receptor beta chains listed below, sequenced in a study of blood T cell repertoires in COVID-19. Repertoires were generated with immunoSEQ multiplex PCR, while TCRdb's copy carries only in-frame clones and drops some. The data show tens of thousands of clones, 80% to 95% seen once. Sequencing was performed on peripheral blood. The source is a man aged 50-59 years with active COVID-19.

Worth noting for this clone: The sample carries other DNA sequences with the same CDR3. This chain joins TRBV30 and TRBJ1-5; TRBD1 is a possible D gene (6 bases). Trimming left V 2 bases short and J 4 bases short, with 9 bases between. In germline, CDR1 is GTSNPN, CDR2 SVGIG (reference sequence). The CDR3 is 13 residues long. CDR3 nucleotides: TGTGCCTGGAGTCGGCAGGGGAATCAGCCCCAGCATTTT. This gives the protein CAWSRQGNQPQHF.

This clone was found once. The chain couples TRBV12-3 or TRBV12-4 to TRBJ2-4; D not resolved. V lost 10 bases to trimming and J lost 5 bases, with 15 bases between them. CDR3 length equals 13 residues. The CDR3 sequence: CATTNLPQNIQYF. Written as DNA, the CDR3 is TGTGCCACCACGAACCTACCACAAAACATTCAGTACTTC.

This rearrangement joins TRBV4-1 to TRBJ2-1; 12 positions match TRBD2. V shed 4 bases, J shed 6 bases, and the junction held 4 bases outside the gene matches. The germline V gene encodes CDR1 MGHRA and CDR2 YSYEKL. This CDR3 comprises 15 residues. In DNA form, the CDR3 reads TGCGCCAGCAGCCTCACTAGCGGGAGGCCCAATGAGCAGTTCTTC. It specifies CASSLTSGRPNEQFF.

The rearrangement links TRBV27 to TRBJ2-7; D perhaps matches TRBD1 (6 bases). V lost 4 bases, J lost 0 bases, and 13 bases lay in between. Germline assignment: CDR1 MNHEY and CDR2 SMNVEV (reference sequence). CDR3 length: 15 residues. The CDR3 bases are TGTGCCAGCAGTTATTACAGGGAACCCTCCTACGAGCAGTACTTC. Its translation: CASSYYREPSYEQYF.

The CDR3 sequence: CASSYYSGSTDTQYF. The CDR3 DNA reads as TGTGCCAGCAGTTACTATTCGGGAAGCACAGATACGCAGTATTTT. The V call is TRBV6-5, the J call TRBJ2-3; possibly TRBD2 for D (5 bases). The CDR3 length is 15 residues. V lost 1 base and J lost 0, with 8 bases in between. Germline CDR1 is MNHEY and CDR2 is SVGAGI.

The chain combines TRBV11-2 with TRBJ2-7, with D possibly TRBD1 on 6 matching bases. This CDR3 region has 13 residues. V dropped 5 bases and J dropped 5 bases, with 13 bases sitting between them. Germline V gives CDR1 SGHAT, CDR2 FQNNGV. The CDR3 DNA reads TGTGCCAGCAGCCAAAACAGGGTTAACGAGCAGTACTTC. The encoded protein is CASSQNRVNEQYF.

This clone showed up just once. This sequence joins TRBV15 and TRBJ1-2; TRBD1 agrees at 7 bases. The germline V gene has CDR1 LNHNV and CDR2 YYDKDF (reference sequence). This CDR3 region has 14 residues. J lost 6 bases, V lost 5 bases, and 9 bases had no gene match. CDR3 protein: CATSVTGTANGYTF. CDR3 in DNA: TGTGCCACCAGCGTTACCGGGACAGCGAATGGCTACACCTTC.

This rearrangement joins TRBV7-8 to TRBJ1-1; 8 bases agree with TRBD1. The length of the CDR3 is 14 residues. Germline V lookup: CDR1 SGHVS, CDR2 FQNEAQ. Trimming removed 7 bases from V and 1 base from J; junction bases left unmatched: 5. In nucleotides, the CDR3 is TGTGCCAGCACCCCGACAGGGGAGAACACTGAAGCTTTCTTT. The encoded protein is CASTPTGENTEAFF.

The chain combines TRBV27 with TRBJ2-4; tentatively, D is TRBD1 (6 bases). Germline V gene data show CDR1 as MNHEY and CDR2 as SMNVEV (reference sequence). Deletions cut 0 bases from V and 14 bases from J, with 14 bases between. This CDR3 spans 13 amino acids. The CDR3 bases are TGTGCCAGCAGTTTATCTACGGTAGACAGGAAGTACTTC. Translating gives CASSLSTVDRKYF.

In its sample, this clone was seen once. This chain's CDR3 is CASKRTTQETQYF. The DNA of the CDR3 is TGTGCCAGCAAAAGGACTACCCAAGAGACCCAGTACTTC. The chain employs TRBV2 and TRBJ2-5; TRBD2 is a possible D gene (6 bases). The CDR3 loop spans 13 amino acids. Germline V gives CDR1 SNHLY, CDR2 FYNNEI. Trimming pared 7 bases from V and 1 base from J, leaving 10 bases between.

The rearrangement uses TRBV4-2 and TRBJ1-2; maybe TRBD1 (6 bases). The CDR3 loop spans 14 amino acids. Trimming took 1 base from V and 8 from J, leaving 14 bases between them. The germline V gene has CDR1 LGHNA and CDR2 YNFKEQ. For the CDR3, the DNA is TGTGCCAGCAGCCAAGGGCCACAGGGCTGGGGCTACACCTTC. Translated: CASSQGPQGWGYTF.

The chain couples TRBV28 to TRBJ1-2; 7 bases are a match to TRBD1. CDR3 length: 15 residues. Germline CDR1 MDHEN, CDR2 SYDVKM. V trimming: 1 base; J trimming: 6 bases; junction bases outside the gene matches: 8. CDR3 sequence (DNA): TGTGCCAGCAGTTTATTTAAGACAGGGAAAGATGGCTACACCTTC. This gives the protein CASSLFKTGKDGYTF.

The genes are TRBV28 and TRBJ1-2; possible D gene TRBD1, 6 bases. This CDR3 spans 14 amino acids. Germline V lookup: CDR1 MDHEN, CDR2 SYDVKM. V lost 3 bases and J lost 6, with 14 bases in between. CDR3 sequence reads: CASSFNRAVHGYTF. DNA of the CDR3: TGTGCCAGCAGTTTCAACAGGGCAGTACATGGCTACACCTTC.

V gene TRBV5-1 combines with J gene TRBJ2-2; tentatively, D is TRBD1 (5 bases). With 4 bases removed from V and 3 bases from J, the gap between germline ends came to 16 bases. There are 16 residues in the CDR3. CDR1 and CDR2 from the germline V gene are SGHRS and YFSETQ. The CDR3 sequence is CASSVRVLQDTGELFF. For the CDR3, the DNA is TGCGCCAGCAGCGTCAGGGTCTTACAGGACACCGGGGAGCTGTTTTTT.

Turning to this clone: Germline and junction disagree at one end, which may indicate a read error. The J gene is TRBJ1-5, the V gene TRBV12-3 or TRBV12-4; 9 positions match TRBD1. This CDR3 has 13 residues. CDR3 coding DNA: TGTGCCTGCAGAAGACAGGGGGGACAGCCCCAGCATTTT. Amino acids: CACRRQGGQPQHF.

J is TRBJ1-5 and V is TRBV18, with D possibly matching TRBD1 (5 bases). The CDR3 spans 13 residues. Germline V gives CDR1 KGHSH, CDR2 LQKENI. Deletions cut 4 bases from V and 6 bases from J, with 10 bases between. The CDR3 protein is CASSQGHSQPQHF. The DNA of the CDR3 is TGTGCCAGCTCACAGGGGCATAGTCAGCCCCAGCATTTT.

The chain is built from TRBV7-3 and TRBJ1-4; tentatively, D is TRBD1 (5 bases). V was trimmed by 8 bases and J by 7 bases, leaving 14 bases between them. The germline V gene has CDR1 SGHTA and CDR2 FQGTGA. The CDR3 spans 13 residues. The CDR3 coding sequence is TGTGCCAGCTCCAGCCAGGGAGGTGAAAAACTGTTTTTT. It encodes CASSSQGGEKLFF.

The rearrangement joins TRBV27 to TRBJ1-5; D might be TRBD1 (6 bases). Trimming left V 4 bases short and J 7 bases short, with 17 bases between. The CDR3 is 15 residues long. CDR1 is MNHEY and CDR2 is SMNVEV in the germline V gene (reference sequence). CDR3 sequence reads: CASSSAGTRVQPQHF. The CDR3 nucleotides are TGTGCCAGCAGTTCCGCCGGGACAAGGGTGCAGCCCCAGCATTTT.

CDR3 region: CASSFGTGGQKAGNTIYF. The CDR3 DNA reads as TGTGCCAGCAGCTTCGGGACAGGGGGCCAAAAGGCTGGAAACACCATATATTTT. The rearrangement joins TRBV5-5 to TRBJ1-3, with 12 bases matching TRBD1. This CDR3 region has 18 residues. Trimming removed 2 bases from V and 2 bases from J; junction bases left unmatched: 8. Germline assignment: CDR1 SGHKS and CDR2 YYEKEE (reference sequence).

V and J are TRBV14 and TRBJ1-6; no firm D call. This CDR3 is 13 amino acids long. V lost 4 bases to trimming and J lost 7 bases, with 8 bases between them. Germline V gene data show CDR1 as SGHDN and CDR2 as FVKESK. CDR3 sequence reads: CASSLSGNSPLHF. The CDR3 nucleotides are TGTGCCAGCAGCCTTTCGGGGAATTCACCCCTCCACTTT.

This clone was seen a few times. This CDR3 is CASSLAGRAQSEQFF. The CDR3 DNA reads TGTGCCAGCAGTTTAGCCGGGAGGGCCCAGAGTGAGCAGTTCTTC. The chain joins TRBV28 to TRBJ2-1; TRBD2 aligns across 8 bases. V gave up 2 bases and J gave up 9 bases; unmatched junction bases: 9. The length of the CDR3 is 15 residues. Germline V CDR1 and CDR2: MDHEN, SYDVKM.

This sequence joins TRBV10-3 and TRBJ2-1, with D possibly TRBD1 on 6 matching bases. This CDR3 is built from 14 residues. CDR1 ENHRY and CDR2 SYGVKD come from the germline V gene. V gave up 3 bases and J gave up 8 bases, with 14 bases separating them. CDR3 nucleotides: TGTGCCATCAGTGAACTAACGGACAGTTATGAGCAGTTCTTC. Translated: CAISELTDSYEQFF.

The J gene is TRBJ1-1, the V gene TRBV21-1; the table's D gene call, TRBD1, was not cross checked with the DNA. TRBV21-1 counts as a pseudogene. The CDR3 has 18 residues. DNA for the CDR3: TGTGCCAGCAGCAAAACGCGGGGACAGTCGGAACGTGGCACTGAAGCTTTCTTT. It encodes CASSKTRGQSERGTEAFF.

The chain couples TRBV5-4 to TRBJ2-1; the D gene is possibly TRBD2 (5 bases). Germline V lookup: CDR1 SGHNT, CDR2 YYREEE (reference sequence). This CDR3 has 13 amino acids. Trimming cost V 4 bases and J 12 bases, with 17 bases left between them. The chain's CDR3 is CASSPPRGETQFF. The CDR3 DNA is TGTGCCAGCAGCCCCCCTCGTGGGGAGACGCAGTTCTTC.

The table lists this clone with a count of one. As DNA, the CDR3 is TGCAGTGCTAGGGACGGGAGGCAAGAGTTCTTC. Amino acid sequence: CSARDGRQEFF. The V and J genes are TRBV20-1 and TRBJ2-1; 7 bases line up with TRBD2. Looked up from germline, CDR1 is DFQATT and CDR2 is SNEGSKA (reference sequence). This CDR3 is built from 11 residues. The V gene end was trimmed by 3 bases and the J gene end by 14 bases; junction bases not matched to a gene: 7.

This rearrangement joins TRBV9 to TRBJ1-6; TRBD1 aligns across 8 bases. The length of the CDR3 is 15 residues. V shed 4 bases and J 6 bases; nucleotides not matched to a gene: 6. CDR1 and CDR2 from the germline V gene are SGDLS and YYNGEE. CDR3 sequence reads: CASSPRTGSNSPLHF. CDR3 in DNA: TGTGCCAGCAGCCCTCGGACAGGGTCTAATTCACCCCTCCACTTT. Full variable domain (outside the CDR3, taken from reference TRBV9 and TRBJ1-6): DSGVTQTPKHLITATGQRVTLRCSPRSGDLSVYWYQQSLDQGLQFLIQYYNGEERAKGNILERFSAQQFPDLHSELNLSSLELGDSALYFCASSPRTGSNSPLHFGNGTRLTVT.

The chain employs TRBV13 and TRBJ2-7, with D maybe TRBD1 (7 bases). CDR3 length equals 18 residues. Germline assignment: CDR1 PRHDT and CDR2 FYEKMQ (reference sequence). Trimming took 1 base from V and 0 from J, leaving 19 bases between them. CDR3 amino acids: CASSLAHPRGAYSYEQYF. CDR3 nucleotides: TGTGCCAGCAGCTTAGCCCACCCCAGGGGGGCGTACTCCTACGAGCAGTACTTC.

CDR3 protein: CASSDSGRAEKFF. CDR3 coding DNA: TGTGCCAGCAGCGATAGCGGGAGGGCCGAAAAGTTCTTC. V is TRBV7-3 and J is TRBJ2-1; 11 bases agree with TRBD2. The CDR3 consists of 13 residues. V was pared by 5 bases and J by 14 bases, with 8 bases of the junction left unmatched. Germline assignment: CDR1 SGHTA and CDR2 FQGTGA.

The chain combines TRBV6-5 with TRBJ1-5; D may be TRBD1 (5 bases). Germline lookup yields CDR1 MNHEY and CDR2 SVGAGI. This CDR3 has 15 residues. V lost 6 bases to trimming and J lost 4 bases, with 16 bases between them. The CDR3 DNA follows: TGTGCCAGCAGGGGGGTTGAGGGACTAAATCAGCCCCAGCATTTT. Translated: CASRGVEGLNQPQHF.

The chain joins TRBV28 to TRBJ2-7; D possibly corresponds to TRBD1 (5 bases). The CDR3 loop spans 17 amino acids. Deletions cut 2 bases from V and 0 bases from J, with 17 bases between. CDR1 is MDHEN and CDR2 is SYDVKM in the germline V gene. The CDR3 region is CASSLGRQYIPSYEQYF. The CDR3 DNA reads TGTGCCAGCAGTTTAGGTCGACAGTACATCCCCTCCTACGAGCAGTACTTC. The full variable domain, rest sourced from reference TRBV28 and TRBJ2-7, is DVKVTQSSRYLVKRTGEKVFLECVQDMDHENMFWYRQDPGLGLRLIYFSYDVKMKEKGDIPEGYSVSREKKERFSLILESASTNQTSMYLCASSLGRQYIPSYEQYFGPGTRLTVT.

In its sample, this clone was seen a few times. The chain carries TRBV5-4 and TRBJ1-2, with unresolved D. This CDR3 has 14 amino acids. From germline, CDR1 is SGHNT and CDR2 YYREEE (reference sequence). Trimming stripped 6 bases from V and 6 bases from J, with 18 bases between. In DNA, the CDR3 is TGTGCCAGCACCCTCTCGTCTCAGACTGATGGCTACACCTTC. This translates into CASTLSSQTDGYTF.